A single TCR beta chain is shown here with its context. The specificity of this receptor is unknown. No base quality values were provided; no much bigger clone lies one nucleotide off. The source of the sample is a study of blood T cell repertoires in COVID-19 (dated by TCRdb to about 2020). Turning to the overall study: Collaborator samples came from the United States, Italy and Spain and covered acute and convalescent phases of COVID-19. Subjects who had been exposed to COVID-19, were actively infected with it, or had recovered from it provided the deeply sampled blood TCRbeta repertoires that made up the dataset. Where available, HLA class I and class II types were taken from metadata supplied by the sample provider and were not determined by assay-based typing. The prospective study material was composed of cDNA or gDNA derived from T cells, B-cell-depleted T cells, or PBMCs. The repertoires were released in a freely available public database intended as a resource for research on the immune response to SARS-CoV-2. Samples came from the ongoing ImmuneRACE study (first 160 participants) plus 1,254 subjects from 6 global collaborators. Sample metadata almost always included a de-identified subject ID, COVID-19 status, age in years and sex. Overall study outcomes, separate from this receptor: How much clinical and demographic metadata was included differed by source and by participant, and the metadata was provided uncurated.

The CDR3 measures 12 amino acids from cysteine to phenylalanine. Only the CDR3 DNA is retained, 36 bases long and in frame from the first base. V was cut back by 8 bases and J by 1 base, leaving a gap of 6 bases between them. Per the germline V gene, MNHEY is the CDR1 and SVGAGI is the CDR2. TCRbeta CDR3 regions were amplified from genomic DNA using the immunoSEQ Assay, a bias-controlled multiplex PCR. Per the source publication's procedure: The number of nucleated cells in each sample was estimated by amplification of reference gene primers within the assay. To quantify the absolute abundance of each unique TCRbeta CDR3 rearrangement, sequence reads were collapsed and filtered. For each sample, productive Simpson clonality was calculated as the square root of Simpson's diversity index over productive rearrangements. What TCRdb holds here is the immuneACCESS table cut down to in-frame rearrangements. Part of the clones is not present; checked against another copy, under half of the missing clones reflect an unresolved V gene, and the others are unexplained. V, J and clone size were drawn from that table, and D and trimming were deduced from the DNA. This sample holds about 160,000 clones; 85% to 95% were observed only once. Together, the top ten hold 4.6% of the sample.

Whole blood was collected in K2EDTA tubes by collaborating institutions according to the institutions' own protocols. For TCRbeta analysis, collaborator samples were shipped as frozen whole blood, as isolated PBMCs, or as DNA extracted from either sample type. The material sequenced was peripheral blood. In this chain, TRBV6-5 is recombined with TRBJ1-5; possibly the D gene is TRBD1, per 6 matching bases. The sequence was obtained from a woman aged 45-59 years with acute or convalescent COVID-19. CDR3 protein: CASQGSNQPQHF. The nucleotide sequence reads TGTGCCAGCCAGGGGAGCAATCAGCCCCAGCATTTT.